This T cell receptor beta chain was observed in a study of blood T cell repertoires in COVID-19. Study-wide background: The study drew acute and convalescent COVID-19 samples from the United States, Italy and Spain. The analysed material was cDNA or gDNA that came from T cells, B-cell-depleted T cells, or PBMCs.

In the source study's methods: Reference gene primer amplification gave estimated nucleated cell counts. Assay used: immunoSEQ multiplex PCR; TCRdb lists only in-frame clones, some missing. That table is the source of V, J and clone size, and D and trimming were worked out from the DNA. The sample contains roughly 73,000 clones, around 81% of which appear only once. The V segment lost 6 bases and the J segment 5 bases; nucleotides outside the gene matches: 22. CDR3 length equals 20 residues. Looked up from germline, CDR1 is MDHEN and CDR2 is SYDVKM. The clonotype was recovered from a woman in her seventies with acute or convalescent COVID-19. Material: peripheral blood. The chain is built from TRBV28 and TRBJ1-6; 7 nucleotides line up with TRBD1. CDR3 sequence (DNA): TGTGCCAGCAGCTACCTAACCCGCCCGACTCGACAGGGCCATAATTCACCCCTCCACTTT. Residues: CASSYLTRPTRQGHNSPLHF.